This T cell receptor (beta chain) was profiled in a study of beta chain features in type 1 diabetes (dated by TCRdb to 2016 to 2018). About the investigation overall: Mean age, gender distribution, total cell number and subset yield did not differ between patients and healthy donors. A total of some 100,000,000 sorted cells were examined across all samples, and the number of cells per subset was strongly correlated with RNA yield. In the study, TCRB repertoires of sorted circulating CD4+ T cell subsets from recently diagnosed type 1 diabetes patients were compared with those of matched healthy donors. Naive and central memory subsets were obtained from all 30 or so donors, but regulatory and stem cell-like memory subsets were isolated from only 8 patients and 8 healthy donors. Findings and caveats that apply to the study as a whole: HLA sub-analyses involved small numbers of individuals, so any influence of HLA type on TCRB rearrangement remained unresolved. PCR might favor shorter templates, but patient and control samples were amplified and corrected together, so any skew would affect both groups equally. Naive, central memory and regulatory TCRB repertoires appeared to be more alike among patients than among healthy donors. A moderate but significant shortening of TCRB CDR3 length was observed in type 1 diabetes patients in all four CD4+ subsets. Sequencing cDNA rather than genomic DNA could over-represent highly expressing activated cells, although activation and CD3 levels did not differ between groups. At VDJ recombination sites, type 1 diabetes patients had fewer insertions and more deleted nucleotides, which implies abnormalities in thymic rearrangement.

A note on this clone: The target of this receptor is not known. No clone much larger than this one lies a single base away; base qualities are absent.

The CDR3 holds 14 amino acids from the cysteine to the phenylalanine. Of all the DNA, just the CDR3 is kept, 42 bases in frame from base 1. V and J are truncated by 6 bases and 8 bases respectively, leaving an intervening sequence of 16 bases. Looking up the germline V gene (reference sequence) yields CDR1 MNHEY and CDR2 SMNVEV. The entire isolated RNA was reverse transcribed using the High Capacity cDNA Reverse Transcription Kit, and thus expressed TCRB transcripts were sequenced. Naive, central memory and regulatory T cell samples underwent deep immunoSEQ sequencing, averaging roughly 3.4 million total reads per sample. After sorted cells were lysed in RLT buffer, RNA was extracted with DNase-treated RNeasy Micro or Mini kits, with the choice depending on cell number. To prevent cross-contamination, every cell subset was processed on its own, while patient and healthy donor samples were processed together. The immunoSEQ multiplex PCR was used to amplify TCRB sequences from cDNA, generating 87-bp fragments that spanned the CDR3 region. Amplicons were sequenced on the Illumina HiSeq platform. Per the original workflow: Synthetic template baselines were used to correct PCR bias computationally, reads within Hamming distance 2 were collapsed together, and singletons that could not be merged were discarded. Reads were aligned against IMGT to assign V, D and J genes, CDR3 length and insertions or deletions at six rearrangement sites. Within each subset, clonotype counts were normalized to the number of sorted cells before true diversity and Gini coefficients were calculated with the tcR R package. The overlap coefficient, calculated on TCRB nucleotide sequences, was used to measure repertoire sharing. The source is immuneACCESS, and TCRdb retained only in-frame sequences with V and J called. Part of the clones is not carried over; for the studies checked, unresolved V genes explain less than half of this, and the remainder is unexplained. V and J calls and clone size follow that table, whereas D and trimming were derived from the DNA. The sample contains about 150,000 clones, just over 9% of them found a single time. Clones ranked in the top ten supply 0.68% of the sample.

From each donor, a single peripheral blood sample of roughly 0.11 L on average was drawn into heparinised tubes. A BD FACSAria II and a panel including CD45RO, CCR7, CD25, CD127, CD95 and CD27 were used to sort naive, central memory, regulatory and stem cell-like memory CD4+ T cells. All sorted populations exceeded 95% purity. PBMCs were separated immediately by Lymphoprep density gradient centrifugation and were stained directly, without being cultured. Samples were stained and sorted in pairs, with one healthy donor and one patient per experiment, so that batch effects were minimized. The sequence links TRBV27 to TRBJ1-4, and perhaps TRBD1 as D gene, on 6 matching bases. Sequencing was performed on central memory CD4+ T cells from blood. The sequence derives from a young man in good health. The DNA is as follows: TGTGCCAGCAGGAACACAGGGATTGGAGAAAAACTGTTTTTT. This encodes CASRNTGIGEKLFF.